The next 5 T cell receptor beta chains were all read from a single sample in a study of long-term antiretroviral therapy in people with HIV. Survey-level immunoSEQ v3.0 assays were run. The method was immunoSEQ multiplex PCR; TCRdb's version includes in-frame clones alone and lacks a portion of them. The sample includes about 39,000 clones, 80% to 90% of them seen just once. Specimen: unsorted PBMCs, collected just before starting antiretroviral therapy. These receptors were collected from a young woman with HIV.

The chain uses TRBV21-1 and TRBJ2-7; the D call in the table, TRBD2, was not verified against the DNA. TRBV21-1 is described as a pseudogene. This CDR3 has 13 amino acids. The CDR3 region is CASSPRFHYEQYF. CDR3 DNA: TGTGCCAGCAGCCCCCGGTTCCACTACGAGCAGTACTTC.

This rearrangement joins TRBV11-3 to TRBJ2-1; 10 bases are a match to TRBD1. Germline loops: CDR1 SGHNT, CDR2 YENEEA. The CDR3 totals 14 residues. V dropped 5 bases and J dropped 8; count of bases not matched to a gene: 6. CDR3 protein: CASSPRQGAYEQFF. The CDR3 DNA sequence: TGTGCCAGCAGCCCCCGACAGGGGGCATATGAGCAGTTCTTC. Full variable domain (missing parts from reference TRBV11-3 and TRBJ2-1): EAGVVQSPRYKIIEKKQPVAFWCNPISGHNTLYWYLQNLGQGPELLIRYENEEAVDDSQLPKDRFSAERLKGVDSTLKIQPAELGDSAVYLCASSPRQGAYEQFFGPGTRLTVL.

The rearrangement joins TRBV7-2 to TRBJ2-1, with 7 positions matching TRBD1. Per the germline V gene, CDR1 is SGHTA and CDR2 is FQGNSA. The CDR3 extends over 14 amino acids. After removal of 2 bases from V and 2 bases from J, the junction contained 0 bases not matched to a gene. CDR3 sequence: CASSLQGAYNEQFF. The DNA of the CDR3 is TGTGCCAGCAGCTTACAGGGGGCCTACAATGAGCAGTTCTTC.

A note on this clone: Since no conserved phenylalanine or tryptophan closes the CDR3, a read error is the likely cause. The DNA is omitted, as the CDR3 cannot be located on it reliably, and the CDR3 follows TCRdb's listing. The chain carries TRBV10-1 and TRBJ1-2. The CDR3 adds up to 9 amino acids, both ends counted. CDR1 is WNHNN and CDR2 is SYGVQD in the germline V gene (reference sequence). The CDR3 loop reads CASPHSDEN.

The chain uses TRBV12-2 and TRBJ2-1; TRBD2, the table's D call, lacks a check against the DNA. TRBV12-2 is deemed a pseudogene. CDR3 length equals 14 residues. The CDR3 sequence is CASRLGGANNEQFF. The CDR3 DNA reads as TGTGCAAGTCGCTTAGGAGGAGCGAACAATGAGCAGTTCTTC.